This passage covers 20 T cell receptor beta chains from one sample sequenced in a study of CD8+CD57+ T cells in acquired aplastic anemia. The use of genomic DNA as template underpinned the TCR beta VDJ and CDR3 profiling. TCRdb independently ran MiXCR on the reads; one entry per CDR3 protein. The sample includes approximately 180,000 distinct CDR3 sequences, 40% to 50% seen only once; the top ten take 1.1%. Whoever was chosen for sequencing had shown CD8+CD57+ cell expansion by flow cytometry. The sample was sorted CD4+, CD8+, or CD8+CD57+ T cells (not recorded which) from PBMCs. The source is a human donor with aplastic anemia.

A note on this clonotype: A much larger clone sits a single nucleotide away, making a read error possible. The chain employs TRBV6-6 and TRBJ1-1; maybe TRBD1 (5 bases). The CDR3 covers 14 residues. Germline loops: CDR1 MNHNY, CDR2 SVGAGI (reference sequence). Trimming took off 5 bases at V and 6 bases at J, with 16 bases between the two ends. CDR3 DNA: TGTGCCAGCAGTCCGGGGGGGGTGATCCCTGAAGCTTTCTTT. Encoded protein: CASSPGGVIPEAFF.

The sample holds one count of this clonotype. The chain is built from TRBV20-1 and TRBJ2-1; D is ambiguous. CDR1 and CDR2 (germline): DFQATT, SNEGSKA (reference sequence). Trimming took 3 bases from V and 8 from J, leaving 5 bases between them. The CDR3 is 10 amino acids. For the CDR3, the DNA is TGCAGTGCTAGTCTCCATGAGCAGTTCTTC. This codes for CSASLHEQFF.

This clonotype was observed many times. V gene TRBV5-5 combines with J gene TRBJ2-3; D remains ambiguous. The CDR3 spans 14 residues. The germline V gene encodes CDR1 SGHKS and CDR2 YYEKEE (reference sequence). V was cut by 0 bases and J by 1 base, with 6 bases left in between. The CDR3 is CASSLGVRTDTQYF. The DNA for the CDR3 is TGTGCCAGCAGCTTGGGGGTCCGCACAGATACGCAGTATTTT.

Points on this clonotype: The junction differs from germline at one of its ends, possibly a read error. This rearrangement joins TRBV9 to TRBJ1-1; TRBD1 aligns across 9 bases. CDR1 is SGDLS, CDR2 YYNGEE, per germline. The CDR3 loop spans 15 amino acids. The CDR3 region has the DNA TGTGCCAGCAGCGGAGGGACAGGGTTGAACACCGAAGCTTTCTTT. Translating it yields CASSGGTGLNTEAFF.

This clonotype was seen a single time. A much larger clone is a single base away; this may be a read error. As the CDR3 is not closed by the conserved phenylalanine or tryptophan, this likely results from a read error. The chain is built from TRBV2 and TRBJ1-2; D is perhaps TRBD1 (5 bases). Between the trimmed V and J ends, which lost 8 bases and 3 bases, there was a span of 10 bases. The CDR3 is 12 amino acids. Germline assignment: CDR1 SNHLY and CDR2 FYNNEI. CDR3 bases: TGTGCCAGCGGCGGGGGGGACTATGGCTACACCTCC. It yields the protein CASGGGDYGYTS.

This clonotype was seen many times. This chain links TRBV19 with TRBJ2-6, with 9 nucleotides matching TRBD1. CDR3 size: 17 residues. Germline V gene lookup returns CDR1 LNHDA and CDR2 SQIVND (reference sequence). V dropped 7 bases and J dropped 0; count of bases not matched to a gene: 7. DNA of the CDR3: TGTGCCAGTATGAGGGGGACAGGGAGCTCTGGGGCCAACGTCCTGACTTTC. Translation: CASMRGTGSSGANVLTF.

The chain couples TRBV2 to TRBJ2-3; possible D gene TRBD1, 5 bases. V was shortened by 4 bases and J by 5 bases, with 10 bases between the two germline ends. There are 13 residues in the CDR3. The germline V gene encodes CDR1 SNHLY and CDR2 FYNNEI. CDR3 DNA: TGTGCCAGCAGTGTAGGTACAGGAGATACGCAGTATTTT. Its translation: CASSVGTGDTQYF.

For this clonotype: At one end the junction does not follow the germline gene, possibly because of a read error. The chain is built from TRBV20-1 and TRBJ1-1, with D maybe TRBD1 (5 bases). Per germline, CDR1 DFQATT and CDR2 SNEGSKA (reference sequence). CDR3 length: 14 residues. The CDR3 loop reads CSAREGGLNTGAFF. CDR3 DNA: TGCAGTGCTAGAGAGGGGGGACTGAATACTGGAGCTTTCTTT.

This chain joins TRBV30 and TRBJ2-1; D may match TRBD1 or TRBD2 (5 bases each). The CDR3 has 12 residues. From germline, CDR1 is GTSNPN and CDR2 SVGIG (reference sequence). V was shortened by 4 bases and J by 5 bases, with 9 bases between the two germline ends. The CDR3 sequence: CAWTSRDNEQFF. The CDR3 DNA follows: TGTGCCTGGACTAGCAGGGACAATGAGCAGTTCTTC.

Many counts were recorded for this clonotype. This sequence joins TRBV6-5 and TRBJ2-7; a weak D match, TRBD2 (5 bases). This CDR3 is built from 13 residues. Trimming took off 4 bases at V and 2 bases at J, with 9 bases between the two ends. The germline V gene has CDR1 MNHEY and CDR2 SVGAGI. The CDR3 protein is CASSSPGTYEQYF. The CDR3 DNA reads as TGTGCCAGCAGTTCCCCGGGAACCTACGAGCAGTACTTC.

This rearrangement joins TRBV5-8 to TRBJ1-6; 10 bases are a match to TRBD1. CDR1 is SGHTS and CDR2 is YDEGEE in the germline V gene. CDR3 size: 15 residues. V shed 0 bases, J shed 8 bases, and the junction held 2 bases outside the gene matches. The CDR3 sequence: CASSLGQGAHSPLHF. The CDR3 nucleotides read TGTGCCAGCAGCTTGGGACAGGGGGCGCATTCACCCCTCCACTTT.

This clonotype showed up many times. The V and J genes are TRBV6-1 and TRBJ2-5; D gene unclear. CDR3 length: 9 residues. With 11 bases removed from V and 4 bases from J, the gap between germline ends came to 5 bases. Germline V gene data show CDR1 as MNHNS and CDR2 as SASEGT. CDR3 amino acids: CACGETQYF. In nucleotides, the CDR3 is TGTGCCTGCGGAGAGACCCAGTACTTC.

This clonotype showed up just a few times. The chain couples TRBV10-3 to TRBJ1-2; possibly TRBD1 for D (6 bases). With 3 bases removed from V and 4 bases from J, the gap between germline ends came to 12 bases. This CDR3 is 14 amino acids long. CDR1 is ENHRY, CDR2 SYGVKD, per germline. CDR3 DNA sequence: TGTGCCATCAGTGACCTAACAGGGACCTATGGCTACACCTTC. Its protein is CAISDLTGTYGYTF.

This clonotype was picked up many times. The chain joins TRBV9 to TRBJ1-6; D may be TRBD1 (5 bases). The V end was cut by 1 base, the J end by 7 bases, with 12 bases between. Per the germline V gene, CDR1 is SGDLS and CDR2 is YYNGEE. The CDR3 is 15 amino acids. CDR3 sequence reads: CASSVSGQGNSPLHF. The DNA of the CDR3 is TGTGCCAGCAGCGTATCCGGGCAGGGCAATTCACCCCTCCACTTT.

This clonotype was seen only a few times. V gene TRBV3-1 combines with J gene TRBJ2-2, with a possible D match to TRBD1 (5 bases). Germline V gene sequence: CDR1 LGHDT, CDR2 YNNKEL (reference sequence). V lost 4 bases and J 5 bases, leaving 11 bases between the germline ends. The CDR3 length is 14 residues. The CDR3 region has the DNA TGTGCCAGCAGCCCAGGGTTTCGAACCGGGGAGCTGTTTTTT. It translates to CASSPGFRTGELFF. Drawing the rest from reference TRBV3-1 and TRBJ2-2, the complete variable domain is DTAVSQTPKYLVTQMGNDKSIKCEQNLGHDTMYWYKQDSKKFLKIMFSYNNKELIINETVPNRFSPKSPDKAHLNLHINSLELGDSAVYFCASSPGFRTGELFFGEGSRLTVL.

This clonotype was seen many times. The J gene is TRBJ1-2, the V gene TRBV3-1, with no clear D. The CDR3 is 14 amino acids. Trimming pared 3 bases from V and 7 bases from J, leaving 15 bases between. Germline V gene lookup returns CDR1 LGHDT and CDR2 YNNKEL (reference sequence). The CDR3 DNA reads TGTGCCAGCAGCCAGGTGGGCCCAAAGCGTGGCTACACCTTC. Translation: CASSQVGPKRGYTF. Supplemented by reference TRBV3-1 and TRBJ1-2, the full variable domain reads DTAVSQTPKYLVTQMGNDKSIKCEQNLGHDTMYWYKQDSKKFLKIMFSYNNKELIINETVPNRFSPKSPDKAHLNLHINSLELGDSAVYFCASSQVGPKRGYTFGSGTRLTVV.

This clonotype has at least ten counts. This chain connects TRBV6-1 to TRBJ1-2; no definite D call. Trimming pared 2 bases from V and 0 bases from J, leaving 10 bases between. This CDR3 spans 15 amino acids. Germline V gene sequence: CDR1 MNHNS, CDR2 SASEGT. CDR3 in amino acids: CASSELGRANYGYTF. The CDR3 DNA reads TGTGCCAGCAGTGAACTTGGACGAGCTAACTATGGCTACACCTTC.

This clonotype was counted many times. This sequence joins TRBV6-1 and TRBJ2-7, with a weak D call TRBD1 (6 bases). Germline V gives CDR1 MNHNS, CDR2 SASEGT. The V and J ends lost 3 bases and 4 bases respectively, with 13 bases between them. There are 14 residues in the CDR3. The CDR3 loop reads CASSDGRGMYEQYF. CDR3 sequence (DNA): TGTGCCAGCAGTGACGGTAGGGGGATGTACGAGCAGTACTTC.

The sample holds many counts of this clonotype. Here the CDR3 omits its conserved ending phenylalanine or tryptophan, so a read error is the likely source. The chain links TRBV4-2 to TRBJ2-7, with D possibly matching TRBD2 (5 bases). There are 13 residues in the CDR3. V was shortened by 1 base and J by 5 bases, with 9 bases between the two germline ends. Germline V gives CDR1 LGHNA, CDR2 YNFKEQ. The CDR3 here is CASSQAGENEQYL. The CDR3 DNA is TGTGCCAGCAGCCAAGCCGGGGAGAACGAGCAGTACCTC.

This clonotype was picked up a small number of times. The rearrangement links TRBV29-1 to TRBJ1-1; D not resolved. Trimming removed 7 bases from V and 5 bases from J, with 14 bases in between. CDR1 and CDR2 (germline): SQVTM, ANQGSEA. The CDR3 runs to 12 residues. The CDR3 DNA is TGCAGCGCGTGGACGGGAGAAACTGAAGCTTTCTTT. The encoded protein is CSAWTGETEAFF.